Each of the 13 T cell receptor beta chains below was sequenced from the same sample in a study of blood T cell repertoires in COVID-19. Using immunoSEQ multiplex PCR, the repertoire was profiled, and TCRdb retains in-frame clones only, with some absent. The sample lists 200,000 to 300,000 clones; about four fifths were seen once. The sample was peripheral blood. The receptor set was obtained from a woman older than 75 with COVID-19, enrolled during active disease.

V usage is TRBV11-2 and J usage is TRBJ2-7, with D unclear. Germline-derived CDR1 and CDR2 are SGHAT and FQNNGV. V dropped 1 base and J dropped 0 bases, with 7 bases sitting between them. CDR3 size: 14 residues. CDR3 in amino acids: CASSLAVSSYEQYF. DNA for the CDR3: TGTGCCAGCAGCTTAGCTGTGAGCTCCTACGAGCAGTACTTC.

The V and J genes are TRBV7-9 and TRBJ1-2, with D perhaps TRBD1 (5 bases). Germline V gene sequence: CDR1 SEHNR, CDR2 FQNEAQ (reference sequence). The ends were cut back, 5 bases at V and 3 bases at J, with 19 bases in the middle. This CDR3 contains 16 residues. The CDR3 DNA reads TGTGCCAGCAGCACGGGGGGATTCGGGAAGGACTATGGCTACACCTTC. Protein product: CASSTGGFGKDYGYTF. Full variable domain (missing parts from reference TRBV7-9 and TRBJ1-2): DTGVSQNPRHKITKRGQNVTFRCDPISEHNRLYWYRQTLGQGPEFLTYFQNEAQLEKSRLLSDRFSAERPKGSFSTLEIQRTEQGDSAMYLCASSTGGFGKDYGYTFGSGTRLTVV.

The chain uses TRBV6-5 and TRBJ2-7; D not resolved. The CDR3 is 11 amino acids. Trimming stripped 8 bases from V and 4 bases from J, with 9 bases between. The germline V gene encodes CDR1 MNHEY and CDR2 SVGAGI. DNA for the CDR3: TGTGCCAGCTCCCATTTTTACGAGCAGTACTTC. Its translation: CASSHFYEQYF.

The rearrangement joins TRBV2 to TRBJ1-4; the D gene is possibly TRBD1 (5 bases). CDR1 SNHLY and CDR2 FYNNEI come from the germline V gene. This CDR3 has 14 residues. Trimming removed 4 bases from V and 5 bases from J, with 11 bases in between. The CDR3 loop reads CASSGRGANEKLFF. DNA for the CDR3: TGTGCCAGCAGTGGAAGGGGCGCCAATGAAAAACTGTTTTTT.

This clone came up a few times. DNA for the CDR3: TGTGCCAGCAGTTTCGGGACAGCTACCTCTGGAAACACCATATATTTT. As protein: CASSFGTATSGNTIYF. The rearrangement uses TRBV6-5 and TRBJ1-3; 7 bases are a match to TRBD1. This CDR3 contains 16 residues. Germline V gene sequence: CDR1 MNHEY, CDR2 SVGAGI. The V gene end was trimmed by 4 bases and the J gene end by 0 bases; junction bases not matched to a gene: 6.

The chain couples TRBV27 to TRBJ1-3; D is perhaps TRBD1 (5 bases). With 4 bases removed from V and 0 bases from J, the gap between germline ends came to 7 bases. This CDR3 comprises 14 residues. The germline V gene has CDR1 MNHEY and CDR2 SMNVEV (reference sequence). The CDR3 protein is CASSSQASGNTIYF. The CDR3 nucleotides read TGTGCCAGCAGTTCACAGGCCTCTGGAAACACCATATATTTT.

The V gene is TRBV18, the J gene TRBJ1-2, with D maybe TRBD1 (6 bases). This CDR3 comprises 14 residues. The V and J ends lost 3 bases and 8 bases respectively, with 16 bases between them. In germline, CDR1 is KGHSH, CDR2 LQKENI. The CDR3: CASSPPGGLTGYTF. CDR3 coding DNA: TGTGCCAGCTCACCCCCGGGGGGGCTAACCGGCTACACCTTC.

CDR3: CASRGTRSYNEQFF. CDR3 sequence (DNA): TGTGCCAGCAGAGGGACTCGCTCCTACAATGAGCAGTTCTTC. This chain joins TRBV6-5 and TRBJ2-1; possibly TRBD2 for D (6 bases). Between the trimmed V and J ends, which lost 6 bases and 0 bases, there was a span of 9 bases. The CDR3 runs 14 residues. Germline lookup yields CDR1 MNHEY and CDR2 SVGAGI.

The CDR3 sequence: CASTPDGWEGPHGYTF. The CDR3 nucleotides read TGTGCCAGCACCCCAGACGGGTGGGAGGGACCCCACGGCTACACCTTC. The gene calls are TRBV5-5 and TRBJ1-2; a weak D match, TRBD1 (5 bases). V was pared by 6 bases and J by 8 bases, with 26 bases between. Germline CDR1 and CDR2: SGHKS and YYEKEE (reference sequence). This CDR3 comprises 16 residues.

CDR3 nucleotides: TGTGCCTGGAAATATGACAGATCGAACACTGAAGCTTTCTTT. Its translation: CAWKYDRSNTEAFF. The chain links TRBV30 to TRBJ1-1; D is possibly TRBD1 (5 bases). Trimming stripped 4 bases from V and 1 base from J, with 13 bases between. Per germline, CDR1 GTSNPN and CDR2 SVGIG (reference sequence). The CDR3 contains 14 residues.

The V and J genes are TRBV6-5 and TRBJ1-2; D is possibly TRBD1 (6 bases). CDR1 is MNHEY, CDR2 SVGAGI, per germline. V was trimmed by 0 bases and J by 2 bases, leaving 13 bases between them. CDR3 size: 16 residues. The CDR3: CASSYSGALANYGYTF. The DNA of the CDR3 is TGTGCCAGCAGTTACTCGGGGGCTCTGGCGAACTATGGCTACACCTTC.

Regarding this clone: At one boundary the junction diverges from the germline segment, which might be a read error. The rearrangement links TRBV7-3 to TRBJ1-1, with D perhaps matching TRBD1 (6 bases). The V gene's germline CDR1 is SGHTA and CDR2 FQGTGA. CDR3 length equals 15 residues. For the CDR3, the DNA is TGTGCCAGCAGCCTAACGGGACAATGGAACACTGAAGCTTTCTTT. This codes for CASSLTGQWNTEAFF.

The chain uses TRBV7-2 and TRBJ2-3; 7 positions agree with TRBD2. CDR3 length: 16 residues. V gave up 1 base and J gave up 3 bases; unmatched junction bases: 7. CDR1 and CDR2 from the germline V gene are SGHTA and FQGNSA. The CDR3 DNA reads TGTGCCAGCAGCTTAGAAGGGGTCGGGGGGACAGATACGCAGTATTTT. Amino acid sequence: CASSLEGVGGTDTQYF.